This T cell receptor beta chain was sequenced in a study of blood T cell repertoires in COVID-19. Study in general: From the United States, Italy and Spain came samples of acute and convalescent COVID-19.

In the authors' methods: Estimation of nucleated cell counts was performed using reference gene primer amplification. Measured with immunoSEQ multiplex PCR; TCRdb has only the in-frame clones, and not every one. The V and J calls and clone size come from that table; D and trimming were worked out from the DNA. This table has roughly 330,000 clones, around 87% appearing once. This CDR3 spans 16 amino acids. Germline V CDR1 and CDR2: MGHRA, YSYEKL. The V segment lost 4 bases and the J segment 4 bases; nucleotides outside the gene matches: 11. The rearrangement links TRBV4-1 to TRBJ1-1; TRBD1 agrees at 8 bases. Sequences were obtained from PBMCs or T cells enriched from blood (not recorded which). This clonotype was obtained from a woman in her thirties who had recovered from COVID-19. The CDR3 reads CASSPKPTGAFTEAFF. The CDR3 nucleotides are TGCGCCAGCAGCCCTAAACCGACAGGGGCTTTCACTGAAGCTTTCTTT.